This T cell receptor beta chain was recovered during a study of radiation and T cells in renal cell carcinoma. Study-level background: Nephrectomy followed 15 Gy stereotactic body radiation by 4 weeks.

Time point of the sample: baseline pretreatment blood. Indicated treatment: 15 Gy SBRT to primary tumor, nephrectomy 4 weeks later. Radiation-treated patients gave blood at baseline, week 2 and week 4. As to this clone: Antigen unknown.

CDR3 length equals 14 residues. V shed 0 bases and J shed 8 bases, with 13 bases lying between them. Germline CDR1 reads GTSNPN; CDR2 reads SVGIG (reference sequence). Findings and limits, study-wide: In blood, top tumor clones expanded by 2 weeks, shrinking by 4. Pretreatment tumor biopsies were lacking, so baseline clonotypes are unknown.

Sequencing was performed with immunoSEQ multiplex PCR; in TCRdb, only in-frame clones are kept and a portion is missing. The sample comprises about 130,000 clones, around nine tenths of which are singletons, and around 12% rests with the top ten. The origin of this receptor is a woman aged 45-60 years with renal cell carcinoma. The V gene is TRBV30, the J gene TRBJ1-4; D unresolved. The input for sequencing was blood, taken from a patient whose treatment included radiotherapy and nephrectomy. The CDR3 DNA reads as TGTGCCTGGAGTGTACACCGACGGGAGGAAAAACTGTTTTTT. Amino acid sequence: CAWSVHRREEKLFF. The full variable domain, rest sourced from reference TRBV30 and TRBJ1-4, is SQTIHQWPATLVQPVGSPLSLECTVEGTSNPNLYWYRQAAGRGLQLLFYSVGIGQISSEVPQNLSASRPQDRQFILSSKKLLLSDSGFYLCAWSVHRREEKLFFGSGTQLSVL.